Sequencing of this T cell receptor (beta chain) was carried out in a study of control samples from healthy donors and cancer patients. Comments on this clone: Within the sample, other DNA sequences also encode this same CDR3.

The ends were cut back, 3 bases at V and 1 base at J, with 1 base in the middle. The CDR3 covers 13 residues. In germline, CDR1 is SGHTA, CDR2 FQGNSA. The repertoire was sequenced with immunoSEQ multiplex PCR; TCRdb's copy has only in-frame clones and lacks some. The sample lists approximately 220,000 clones, 85% to 95% seen once, with approximately 1.4% in the top ten. The clonotype was recovered from a man aged 50 to 60 in good health. The sequencing sample was made of blood. The chain has TRBV7-2 and TRBJ2-6; D is unresolved. The CDR3 reads CASSFSGANVLTF. The DNA of the CDR3 is TGTGCCAGCAGCTTTTCTGGGGCCAACGTCCTGACTTTC.